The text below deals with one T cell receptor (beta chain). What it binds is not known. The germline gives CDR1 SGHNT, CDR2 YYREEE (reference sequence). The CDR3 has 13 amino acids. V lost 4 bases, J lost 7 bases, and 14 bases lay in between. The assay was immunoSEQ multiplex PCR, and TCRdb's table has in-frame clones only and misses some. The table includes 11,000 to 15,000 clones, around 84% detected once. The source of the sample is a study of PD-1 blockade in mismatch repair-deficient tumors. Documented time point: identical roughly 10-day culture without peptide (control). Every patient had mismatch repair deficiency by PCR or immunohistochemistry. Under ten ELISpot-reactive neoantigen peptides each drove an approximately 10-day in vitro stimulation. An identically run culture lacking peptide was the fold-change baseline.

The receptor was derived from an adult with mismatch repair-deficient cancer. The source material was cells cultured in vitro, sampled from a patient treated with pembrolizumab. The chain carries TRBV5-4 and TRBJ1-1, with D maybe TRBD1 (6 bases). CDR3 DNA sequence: TGTGCCAGCAGCCAAAGGGACAAACATGAAGCTTTCTTT. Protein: CASSQRDKHEAFF.